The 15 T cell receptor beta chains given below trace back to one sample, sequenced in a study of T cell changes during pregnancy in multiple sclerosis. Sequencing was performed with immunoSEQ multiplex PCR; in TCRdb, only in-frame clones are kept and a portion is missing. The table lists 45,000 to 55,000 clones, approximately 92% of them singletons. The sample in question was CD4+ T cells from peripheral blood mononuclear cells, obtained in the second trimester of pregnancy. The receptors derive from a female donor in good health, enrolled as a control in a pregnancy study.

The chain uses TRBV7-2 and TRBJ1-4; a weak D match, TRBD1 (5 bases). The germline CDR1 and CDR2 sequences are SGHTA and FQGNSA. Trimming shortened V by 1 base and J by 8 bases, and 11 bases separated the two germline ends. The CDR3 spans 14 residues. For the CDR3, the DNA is TGTGCCAGCAGCTTAGGCAGGGTCGGAGAAAAACTGTTTTTT. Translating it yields CASSLGRVGEKLFF.

This chain's CDR3 is CSATWRETQYF. The CDR3 DNA is TGCAGTGCTACATGGAGGGAGACCCAGTACTTC. V gene TRBV20-1 combines with J gene TRBJ2-5; D is possibly TRBD2 (5 bases). This CDR3 is built from 11 residues. Germline V gene lookup returns CDR1 DFQATT and CDR2 SNEGSKA (reference sequence). Trimming removed 4 bases at V and 5 bases at J, with 8 bases between.

The DNA for the CDR3 is TGCGCCAGCAGCTTGGACCCCGGCCAGGGGGAGTACGAGCAGTACTTC. It is translated as CASSLDPGQGEYEQYF. The chain combines TRBV5-1 with TRBJ2-7, with 7 bases identical to TRBD1. J gave up 4 bases and V 0 bases, and 10 bases lay outside the gene matches. The CDR3 runs 16 residues. Per the germline V gene, CDR1 is SGHRS and CDR2 is YFSETQ.

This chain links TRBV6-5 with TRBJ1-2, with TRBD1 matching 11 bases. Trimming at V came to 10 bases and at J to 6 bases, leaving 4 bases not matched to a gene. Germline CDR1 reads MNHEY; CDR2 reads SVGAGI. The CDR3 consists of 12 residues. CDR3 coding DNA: TGTGCCACCCGGACAGGGGGCCATGGCTACACCTTC. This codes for CATRTGGHGYTF.

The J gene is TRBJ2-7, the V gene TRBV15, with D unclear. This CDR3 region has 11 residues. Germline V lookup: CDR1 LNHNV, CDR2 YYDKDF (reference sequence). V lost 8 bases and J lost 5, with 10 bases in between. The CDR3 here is CATPYPHEQYF. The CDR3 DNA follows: TGTGCCACCCCCTATCCACACGAGCAGTACTTC. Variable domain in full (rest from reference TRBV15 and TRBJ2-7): DAMVIQNPRYQVTQFGKPVTLSCSQTLNHNVMYWYQQKSSQAPKLLFHYYDKDFNNEADTPDNFQSRRPNTSFCFLDIRSPGLGDTAMYLCATPYPHEQYFGPGTRLTVT.

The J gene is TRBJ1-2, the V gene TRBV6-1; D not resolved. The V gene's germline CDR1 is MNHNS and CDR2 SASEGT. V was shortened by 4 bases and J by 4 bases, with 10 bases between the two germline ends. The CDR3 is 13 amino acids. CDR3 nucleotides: TGTGCCAGCAGTGTGGCGGGTACCTATGGCTACACCTTC. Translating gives CASSVAGTYGYTF.

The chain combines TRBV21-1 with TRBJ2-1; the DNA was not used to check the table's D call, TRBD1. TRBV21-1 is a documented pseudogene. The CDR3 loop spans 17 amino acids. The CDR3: CASSKAKTGGSYNEQFF. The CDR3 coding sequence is TGTGCCAGCAGCAAAGCTAAGACAGGGGGCTCCTACAATGAGCAGTTCTTC.

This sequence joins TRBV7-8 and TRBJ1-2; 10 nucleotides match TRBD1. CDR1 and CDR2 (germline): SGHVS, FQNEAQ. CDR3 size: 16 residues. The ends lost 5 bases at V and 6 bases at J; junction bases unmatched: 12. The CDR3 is CASSHRDRGREDGYTF. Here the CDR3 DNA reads TGTGCCAGCAGCCATCGGGACAGGGGACGGGAGGATGGCTACACCTTC.

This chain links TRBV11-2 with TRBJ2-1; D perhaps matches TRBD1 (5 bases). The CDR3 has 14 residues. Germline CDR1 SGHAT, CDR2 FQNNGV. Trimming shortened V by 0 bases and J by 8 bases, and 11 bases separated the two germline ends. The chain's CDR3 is CASSLDPGRDEQFF. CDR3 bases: TGTGCCAGCAGCTTAGATCCGGGCAGGGATGAGCAGTTCTTC.

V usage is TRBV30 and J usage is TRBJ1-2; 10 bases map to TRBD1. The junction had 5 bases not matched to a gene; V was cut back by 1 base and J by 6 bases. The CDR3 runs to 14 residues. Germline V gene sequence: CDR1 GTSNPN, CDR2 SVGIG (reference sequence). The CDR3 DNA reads TGTGCCTGGAGTGGTTGGGACAGGGGTAATGGCTACACCTTC. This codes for CAWSGWDRGNGYTF. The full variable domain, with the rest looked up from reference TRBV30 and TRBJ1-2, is SQTIHQWPATLVQPVGSPLSLECTVEGTSNPNLYWYRQAAGRGLQLLFYSVGIGQISSEVPQNLSASRPQDRQFILSSKKLLLSDSGFYLCAWSGWDRGNGYTFGSGTRLTVV.

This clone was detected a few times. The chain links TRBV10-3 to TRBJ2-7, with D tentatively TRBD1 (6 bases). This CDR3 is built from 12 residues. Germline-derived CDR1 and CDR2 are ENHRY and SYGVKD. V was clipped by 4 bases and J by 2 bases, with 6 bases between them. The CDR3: CAISGTAYEQYF. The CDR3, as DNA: TGTGCCATCAGTGGGACAGCCTACGAGCAGTACTTC.

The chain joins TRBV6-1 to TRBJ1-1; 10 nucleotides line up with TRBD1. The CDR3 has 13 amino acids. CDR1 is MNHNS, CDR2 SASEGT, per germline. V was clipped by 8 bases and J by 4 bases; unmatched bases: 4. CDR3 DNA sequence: TGTGCCAGCGTGTGGGACAGGGGCACTGAAGCTTTCTTT. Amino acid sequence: CASVWDRGTEAFF.

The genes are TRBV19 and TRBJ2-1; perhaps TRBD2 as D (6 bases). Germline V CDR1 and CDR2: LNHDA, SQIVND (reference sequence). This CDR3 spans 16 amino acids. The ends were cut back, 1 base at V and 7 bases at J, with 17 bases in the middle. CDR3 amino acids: CASSIAPRESRNEQFF. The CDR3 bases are TGTGCCAGTAGTATAGCCCCCCGGGAGAGTAGGAATGAGCAGTTCTTC. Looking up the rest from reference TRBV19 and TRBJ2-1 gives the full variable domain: DGGITQSPKYLFRKEGQNVTLSCEQNLNHDAMYWYRQDPGQGLRLIYYSQIVNDFQKGDIAEGYSVSREKKESFPLTVTSAQKNPTAFYLCASSIAPRESRNEQFFGPGTRLTVL.

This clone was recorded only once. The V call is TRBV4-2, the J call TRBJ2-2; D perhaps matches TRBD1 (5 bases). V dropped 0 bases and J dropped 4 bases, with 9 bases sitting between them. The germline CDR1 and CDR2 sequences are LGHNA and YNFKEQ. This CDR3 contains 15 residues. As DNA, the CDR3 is TGTGCCAGCAGCCAAGAGGGCCAGGGCACCGGGGAGCTGTTTTTT. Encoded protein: CASSQEGQGTGELFF.

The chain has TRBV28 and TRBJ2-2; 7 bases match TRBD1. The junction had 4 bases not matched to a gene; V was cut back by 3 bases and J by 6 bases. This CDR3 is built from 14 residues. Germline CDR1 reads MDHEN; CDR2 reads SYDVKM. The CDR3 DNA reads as TGTGCCAGCAGTTTTTATCAGGGGGCCGGGGAGCTGTTTTTT. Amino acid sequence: CASSFYQGAGELFF.